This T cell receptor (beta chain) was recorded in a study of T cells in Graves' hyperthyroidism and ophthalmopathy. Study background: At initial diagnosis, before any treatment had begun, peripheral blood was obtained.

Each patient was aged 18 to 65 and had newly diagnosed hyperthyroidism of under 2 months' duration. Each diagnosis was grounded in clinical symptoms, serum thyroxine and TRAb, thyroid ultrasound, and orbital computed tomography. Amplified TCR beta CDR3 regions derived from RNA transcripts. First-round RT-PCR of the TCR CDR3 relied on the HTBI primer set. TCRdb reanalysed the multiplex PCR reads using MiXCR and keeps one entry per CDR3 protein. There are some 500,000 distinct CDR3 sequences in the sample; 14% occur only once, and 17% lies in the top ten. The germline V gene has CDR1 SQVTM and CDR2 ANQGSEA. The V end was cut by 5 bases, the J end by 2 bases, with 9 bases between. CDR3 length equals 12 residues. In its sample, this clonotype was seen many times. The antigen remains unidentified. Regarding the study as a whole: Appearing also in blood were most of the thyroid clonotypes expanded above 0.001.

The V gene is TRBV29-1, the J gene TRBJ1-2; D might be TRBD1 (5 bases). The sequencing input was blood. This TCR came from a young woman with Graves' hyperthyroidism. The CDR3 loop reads CSVLTVNYGYTF. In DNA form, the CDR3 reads TGCAGCGTTCTGACAGTCAACTATGGCTACACCTTC.